The sequence of this T cell receptor beta chain was determined in a study of blood T cell repertoires in COVID-19. The CDR3 contains 18 residues. V was pared by 0 bases and J by 4 bases, with 16 bases between. Germline CDR1 is MGHRA and CDR2 is YSYEKL. Clones were sequenced by immunoSEQ multiplex PCR, and TCRdb holds only the in-frame ones, with some missing. The table shows roughly 210,000 clones, with 87% occurring only once. The source material was PBMCs or T cells enriched from blood (not recorded which). The chain links TRBV4-1 to TRBJ1-6; D unresolved. This receptor was identified in a man younger than 45 in a cohort exposed to, infected with or recovered from COVID-19 (not recorded which). The CDR3 region has the DNA TGCGCCAGCAGCCAAGATATAACGAACCCTAATTATAATTCACCCCTCCACTTT. Translation gives CASSQDITNPNYNSPLHF.